The 15 T cell receptor beta chains reported below all come from one sample, sequenced in a study of T-cell reconstitution after alpha-beta-depleted transplantation in children. Preparation of the TCRbeta library used unique molecular identifiers. TCRdb fed the PCR reads into MiXCR, producing one record per CDR3 protein. In the table there are 220,000 or so distinct CDR3 sequences, 7.5% to 9.5% of which are singletons. Sequencing used PBMCs, mostly from graft donor cells, obtained 180 days after TCRalphabeta/CD19-depleted stem cell transplant. The receptor source for this set is a male patient younger than 18 who had a stem cell transplant for acute lymphoblastic leukemia, so the T cells may come from the graft donor.

This clonotype was detected a few times. In nucleotides, the CDR3 is TGCGCCAGCAGCTTACTAGCGGCTCAGGATACGCAGTATTTT. It yields the protein CASSLLAAQDTQYF. The chain combines TRBV5-1 with TRBJ2-3, with TRBD2 identical over 8 bases. The J segment lost 6 bases and the V segment lost 2 bases, leaving 5 bases of the junction unmatched. CDR3 length equals 14 residues. Germline CDR1 reads SGHRS; CDR2 reads YFSETQ.

This clonotype was picked up many times. The chain uses TRBV7-6 and TRBJ2-5; 8 nucleotides match TRBD2. CDR1 SGHVS and CDR2 FNYEAQ come from the germline V gene. The CDR3 consists of 15 residues. Trimming took 4 bases from V and 7 from J; bases not matched to a gene: 11. The CDR3 spells CASSSPGLGLGTQYF. The DNA of the CDR3 is TGTGCCAGCAGCTCTCCGGGACTAGGCCTCGGGACCCAGTACTTC.

This clonotype came up a few times. This chain's CDR3 is CASLEDTFNQPQHF. In DNA, the CDR3 is TGTGCCAGCTTAGAGGACACCTTTAATCAGCCCCAGCATTTT. This chain joins TRBV6-1 and TRBJ1-5, with a possible D match to TRBD1 (5 bases). This CDR3 comprises 14 residues. The V gene's germline CDR1 is MNHNS and CDR2 SASEGT. V was shortened by 8 bases and J by 4 bases, with 15 bases between the two germline ends.

This clonotype appeared many times. The chain employs TRBV12-3 or TRBV12-4 and TRBJ2-7, with D possibly being TRBD1 (5 bases). V was trimmed by 5 bases and J by 2 bases, leaving 13 bases between them. CDR3 length equals 14 residues. CDR3 DNA: TGTGCCAGCAGTACCGACAGCGCGACCTACGAGCAGTACTTC. This sequence encodes CASSTDSATYEQYF.

This clonotype has ten or more counts. The chain combines TRBV7-9 with TRBJ1-6, with D unclear. CDR1 SEHNR and CDR2 FQNEAQ come from the germline V gene (reference sequence). The CDR3 is 15 amino acids. With 1 base removed from V and 4 bases from J, the gap between germline ends came to 8 bases. The CDR3 DNA sequence: TGTGCCAGCAGCTTAGACAGCCCGTATAATTCACCCCTCCACTTT. This sequence encodes CASSLDSPYNSPLHF.

This clonotype was seen ten or more times. Compared with germline, one end of the junction differs, possibly owing to a read error. The rearrangement joins TRBV27 to TRBJ2-7, with D possibly being TRBD1 or TRBD2 (6 bases each). CDR3 length: 14 residues. Germline CDR1 reads MNHEY; CDR2 reads SMNVEV (reference sequence). The CDR3 loop is CSSSYWGAPGEQYF. The DNA for the CDR3 is TGTTCCAGCAGTTACTGGGGGGCCCCGGGCGAGCAGTACTTC.

This clonotype was observed many times. The genes are TRBV29-1 and TRBJ2-1; 7 bases map to TRBD2. Per the germline V gene, CDR1 is SQVTM and CDR2 is ANQGSEA. J gave up 4 bases and V 7 bases, and 13 bases lay outside the gene matches. The CDR3 runs to 15 residues. The CDR3 reads CSALPGGSAYNEQFF. The CDR3 region has the DNA TGCAGCGCCCTCCCGGGGGGTAGCGCATACAATGAGCAGTTCTTC.

This clonotype was seen at least ten times. This chain connects TRBV7-3 to TRBJ2-3; D might be TRBD1 (6 bases). With 1 base removed from V and 4 bases from J, the gap between germline ends came to 9 bases. This CDR3 region has 14 residues. CDR1 and CDR2 from the germline V gene are SGHTA and FQGTGA. The CDR3 DNA follows: TGTGCCAGCAGCTTAAGGGGGCGGGCAGATACGCAGTATTTT. Translation: CASSLRGRADTQYF.

This clonotype was found many times. The genes are TRBV18 and TRBJ2-1; 11 bases align to TRBD1. Per the germline V gene, CDR1 is KGHSH and CDR2 is LQKENI. The junction had 11 bases not matched to a gene; V was cut back by 3 bases and J by 10 bases. The CDR3 runs to 16 residues. The CDR3 loop is CASSPLRDRGIGEQFF. For the CDR3, the DNA is TGTGCCAGCTCACCTCTTCGGGACAGGGGGATCGGGGAGCAGTTCTTC.

This clonotype was counted ten times or more. The chain has TRBV4-3 and TRBJ1-3; D ambiguous. The CDR3 runs 16 residues. The V end was cut by 0 bases, the J end by 0 bases, with 9 bases between. Germline V CDR1 and CDR2: LGHNA, YSLEER. The CDR3 nucleotides are TGCGCCAGCAGCCAAGAGAGGGCCGGCTCTGGAAACACCATATATTTT. This sequence encodes CASSQERAGSGNTIYF.

This clonotype showed up many times. This chain connects TRBV4-2 to TRBJ2-1; the D is unclear. Trimming left V 3 bases short and J 0 bases short, with 9 bases between. The germline V gene has CDR1 LGHNA and CDR2 YNFKEQ. The CDR3 spans 15 residues. The CDR3 loop reads CASSHDKSSYNEQFF. The CDR3 coding sequence is TGTGCCAGCAGCCACGACAAAAGCTCCTACAATGAGCAGTTCTTC.

This clonotype was seen many times. The J gene is TRBJ1-6, the V gene TRBV9, with D possibly TRBD1 on 6 matching bases. The CDR3 has 15 amino acids. V was pared by 0 bases and J by 7 bases, with 11 bases between. The germline gives CDR1 SGDLS, CDR2 YYNGEE. This CDR3 is CASSVEGEGNSPLHF. DNA of the CDR3: TGTGCCAGCAGCGTAGAGGGGGAGGGAAATTCACCCCTCCACTTT. Together with reference TRBV9 and TRBJ1-6, the CDR3 gives the full variable domain: DSGVTQTPKHLITATGQRVTLRCSPRSGDLSVYWYQQSLDQGLQFLIQYYNGEERAKGNILERFSAQQFPDLHSELNLSSLELGDSALYFCASSVEGEGNSPLHFGNGTRLTVT.

For this clonotype: A read error is possible here, since a much larger clone lies one base away. The chain joins TRBV7-8 to TRBJ2-3, with no clear D. TRBJ1-5 matches the DNA end more closely, so the J call is doubtful. The germline CDR1 and CDR2 sequences are SGHVS and FQNEAQ. This CDR3 region has 14 residues. The CDR3 region is CASSTDGPGDTQHF. The DNA of the CDR3 is TGTGCCAGCAGCACGGACGGCCCTGGTGATACGCAGCATTTT.

Notes on this clonotype: A much more abundant neighbour one base away suggests this may be a read error. This rearrangement joins TRBV2 to TRBJ1-1; tentative D call: TRBD1 (5 bases). The length of the CDR3 is 11 residues. Germline V lookup: CDR1 SNHLY, CDR2 FYNNEI. As DNA, the CDR3 is TGTGCCAGGAGTGAAGGGGTTGAAGCTTTCTTT. Translating gives CARSEGVEAFF.

This clonotype was counted many times. DNA of the CDR3: TGTGCCAGCAGTTACTCGAAGGGCGGATACAATGAGCAGTTCTTC. This sequence encodes CASSYSKGGYNEQFF. The chain is built from TRBV6-2 or TRBV6-3 and TRBJ2-1; unclear D gene. The V end was cut by 0 bases, the J end by 4 bases, with 10 bases between. Germline V CDR1 and CDR2: MNHEY, SVGEGT. The CDR3 loop spans 15 amino acids.